These 31 T cell receptor beta chains originate from one sample sequenced in a study of regulatory T cells in long-lasting Graves disease. Time point indicated: persistent/refractory GD, antithyroid drugs over 5 years with positive TRAb. The TCR library was made from RNA extracted from PBMCs. Sequencing libraries for TCR beta were prepared with iRepertoire HTBI primers and Arm-PCR of CDR3 regions. TCRdb re-derived calls from the multiplex PCR reads in MiXCR, one entry per CDR3 protein. The repertoire consists of about half a million distinct CDR3 sequences, with around a fifth occurring once and the leading ten covering over 10%. The source was peripheral blood mononuclear cells (PBMCs), collected when the disease was refractory, from a patient treated with antithyroid drugs. The receptor source for this set is a female donor with Graves disease.

This chain uses TRBV28 with TRBJ2-1, with D tentatively TRBD2 (7 bases). The CDR3 contains 14 residues. CDR1 is MDHEN and CDR2 is SYDVKM in the germline V gene. The V end lost 5 bases, the J end lost 10 bases, and 18 bases lay between the germline ends. CDR3 sequence: CASSVTGRGREQFF. In DNA form, the CDR3 reads TGTGCCAGCAGTGTTACAGGGAGGGGGAGGGAGCAGTTCTTC.

This clonotype appeared many times. The chain combines TRBV29-1 with TRBJ1-2; tentative D call: TRBD1 (6 bases). CDR1 and CDR2 from the germline V gene are SQVTM and ANQGSEA. The CDR3 covers 13 residues. Trimming took off 6 bases at V and 3 bases at J, with 14 bases between the two ends. CDR3 nucleotide sequence: TGCAGCGTGGCTTTACAGGGAGACTATGGCTACACCTTC. Translating gives CSVALQGDYGYTF.

This chain joins TRBV24-1 and TRBJ2-2; D is possibly TRBD2 (6 bases). Looked up from germline, CDR1 is KGHDR and CDR2 is SFDVKD. This CDR3 region has 14 residues. Trimming left V 5 bases short and J 6 bases short, with 12 bases between. For the CDR3, the DNA is TGTGCCACCAGTGCGGCCAGGGAGGCCGGGGAGCTGTTTTTT. Translated, it gives CATSAAREAGELFF.

In its sample, this clonotype was seen many times. This chain uses TRBV11-2 with TRBJ2-7, with TRBD2 as a possible D gene (6 bases). Germline CDR1 SGHAT, CDR2 FQNNGV. Trimming took 8 bases from V and 1 from J, leaving 18 bases between them. The CDR3 is 15 amino acids. In DNA form, the CDR3 reads TGTGCCAGCTCGCTGGCGGGATCCACTTCCTACGAGCAGTACTTC. Translation gives CASSLAGSTSYEQYF.

This clonotype came up many times. This chain connects TRBV10-3 to TRBJ2-7; D gene unclear. The CDR3 is 12 amino acids. The V and J ends lost 6 bases and 5 bases respectively, with 11 bases between them. CDR1 ENHRY and CDR2 SYGVKD come from the germline V gene. Here the CDR3 DNA reads TGTGCCATCAGGGGATTGGGCGACGAGCAGTACTTC. Translating gives CAIRGLGDEQYF.

This clonotype came up a few times. This chain links TRBV14 with TRBJ2-7, with 8 bases identical to TRBD1. The CDR3 spans 15 residues. Germline trimming cut 0 bases from V and 2 bases from J; bases unmatched to any gene: 3. Germline V gene lookup returns CDR1 SGHDN and CDR2 FVKESK. The CDR3 bases are TGTGCCAGCAGCCAAGATCCGGACAGGGCCTACGAGCAGTACTTC. Translated: CASSQDPDRAYEQYF.

The sample holds many counts of this clonotype. This rearrangement joins TRBV28 to TRBJ2-2; 9 bases match TRBD2. CDR3 length: 13 residues. CDR1 is MDHEN, CDR2 SYDVKM, per germline. V was clipped by 10 bases and J by 6 bases; unmatched bases: 6. This CDR3 reads CATRTSVAGELFF. DNA of the CDR3: TGTGCCACCCGGACTAGCGTGGCCGGGGAGCTGTTTTTT.

Turning to this clonotype: One base away lies a much larger clone, so this may be a sequencing read error. This CDR3 reads CASSYSEGPEQYF. CDR3 nucleotides: TGTGCCAGCAGTTACTCGGAGGGGCCCGAGCAGTACTTC. The chain uses TRBV6-5 and TRBJ2-7, with a tentative D call TRBD2 (6 bases). The length of the CDR3 is 13 residues. V lost 0 bases and J lost 6, with 9 bases in between. CDR1 is MNHEY and CDR2 is SVGAGI in the germline V gene.

This clonotype was counted ten times or more. The V gene is TRBV11-3, the J gene TRBJ2-5, with D maybe TRBD2 (6 bases). V was clipped by 3 bases and J by 5 bases, with 13 bases between them. The germline gives CDR1 SGHNT, CDR2 YENEEA. CDR3 length equals 14 residues. The CDR3 DNA follows: TGTGCCAGCAGCTTTAGCCTAGCGAGCGAGACCCAGTACTTC. Its protein product is CASSFSLASETQYF.

The rearrangement links TRBV11-2 to TRBJ2-1, with TRBD1 matching 7 bases. The V gene's germline CDR1 is SGHAT and CDR2 FQNNGV. J was trimmed by 6 bases and V by 2 bases; bases with no gene match: 10. This CDR3 spans 16 amino acids. The CDR3 reads CASSLRGQSKGNEQFF. The CDR3 coding sequence is TGTGCCAGCAGCTTAAGGGGACAGTCGAAGGGCAATGAGCAGTTCTTC.

This clonotype appeared a few times. This rearrangement joins TRBV28 to TRBJ1-5; 8 bases map to TRBD1. The trim removed 5 bases at V and 6 bases at J, leaving 6 bases unmatched. The CDR3 loop spans 14 amino acids. The germline gives CDR1 MDHEN, CDR2 SYDVKM. This CDR3 is CASSQWTGRQPQHF. The CDR3 nucleotides are TGTGCCAGCAGTCAATGGACAGGGCGTCAGCCCCAGCATTTT.

In this sample, this clonotype turned up a few times. This rearrangement joins TRBV5-1 to TRBJ2-4; no firm D call. V gave up 0 bases and J gave up 3 bases, with 10 bases separating them. The CDR3 covers 15 residues. The germline V gene encodes CDR1 SGHRS and CDR2 YFSETQ. CDR3 protein: CASSLGSQDKNIQYF. DNA of the CDR3: TGCGCCAGCAGCTTGGGCAGTCAGGACAAAAACATTCAGTACTTC.

The chain uses TRBV20-1 and TRBJ2-7, with 12 bases fitting TRBD2. CDR3 size: 16 residues. The trim removed 0 bases at V and 4 bases at J, leaving 7 bases unmatched. Germline V gives CDR1 DFQATT, CDR2 SNEGSKA (reference sequence). The CDR3 sequence is CSAREIVLAGGYEQYF. The CDR3 nucleotides read TGCAGTGCTAGAGAGATAGTACTAGCGGGAGGATACGAGCAGTACTTC.

The sample holds a few counts of this clonotype. This chain connects TRBV7-2 to TRBJ2-5, with D possibly TRBD1 on 6 matching bases. From germline, CDR1 is SGHTA and CDR2 FQGNSA. Trimming shortened V by 2 bases and J by 4 bases, and 14 bases separated the two germline ends. The length of the CDR3 is 15 residues. For the CDR3, the DNA is TGTGCCAGCAGCTTATTCCGGAACAGGGTAGAGACCCAGTACTTC. Translated, it gives CASSLFRNRVETQYF.

This clonotype was recorded at least ten times. Germline and junction disagree at one end, which may indicate a read error. CDR3 sequence: CASSYGLQEPQYF. CDR3 DNA: TGTGCCAGCAGTTACGGACTCCAAGAGCCCCAGTACTTC. The chain employs TRBV6-5 and TRBJ2-5; D may be TRBD2 (5 bases). The CDR3 is made up of 13 amino acids. Germline V CDR1 and CDR2: MNHEY, SVGAGI.

Note on this clonotype: A single base separates this from a much larger clone, so it may be a read error. CDR3 loop: CASSASGDTGELFF. The DNA of the CDR3 is TGTGCCAGCAGTGCTAGCGGGGACACCGGGGAGCTGTTTTTT. The chain combines TRBV6-4 with TRBJ2-2; 9 bases fit TRBD2. The CDR3 is 14 residues long. Germline V gene lookup returns CDR1 MRHNA and CDR2 SNTAGT. The V segment lost 4 bases and the J segment 3 bases; nucleotides outside the gene matches: 0.

This clonotype came up many times. V gene TRBV29-1 combines with J gene TRBJ1-1; weak D call: TRBD1 (6 bases). CDR1 is SQVTM, CDR2 ANQGSEA, per germline. Trimming cost V 3 bases and J 9 bases, with 11 bases left between them. The CDR3 totals 11 residues. The CDR3 region is CSVDGGRKAFF. As DNA, the CDR3 is TGCAGCGTTGACGGGGGGCGCAAAGCTTTCTTT.

The table lists this clonotype with many counts. V is TRBV10-3 and J is TRBJ1-4, with TRBD1 as a possible D gene (6 bases). The CDR3 has 14 residues. The V gene's germline CDR1 is ENHRY and CDR2 SYGVKD. Trimming pared 6 bases from V and 7 bases from J, leaving 15 bases between. The CDR3 protein is CAIREPGEGEKLFF. The CDR3 DNA sequence: TGTGCCATCAGGGAGCCAGGGGAAGGTGAAAAACTGTTTTTT.

The chain carries TRBV7-9 and TRBJ1-1; TRBD1 is a possible D gene (6 bases). Trimming pared 7 bases from V and 1 base from J, leaving 13 bases between. Germline values: CDR1 SEHNR, CDR2 FQNEAQ (reference sequence). This CDR3 contains 14 residues. CDR3 nucleotides: TGTGCCAGCAACCTTGAGACAGGGAACACTGAAGCTTTCTTT. It encodes CASNLETGNTEAFF.

This clonotype was detected ten times or more. This chain connects TRBV28 to TRBJ2-7; D perhaps matches TRBD2 (6 bases). The CDR3 totals 16 residues. Germline V gene sequence: CDR1 MDHEN, CDR2 SYDVKM. Trimming stripped 4 bases from V and 0 bases from J, with 16 bases between. CDR3 protein: CASSSPAAGISYEQYF. As DNA, the CDR3 is TGTGCCAGCAGTTCCCCGGCGGCGGGGATCTCCTACGAGCAGTACTTC.

This clonotype was found many times. J is TRBJ1-2 and V is TRBV2, with D maybe TRBD1 (5 bases). Between the trimmed V and J ends, which lost 4 bases and 8 bases, there was a span of 17 bases. This CDR3 contains 14 residues. Germline CDR1 is SNHLY and CDR2 is FYNNEI. The CDR3 reads CASSVQAPTGGYTF. The CDR3 DNA reads TGTGCCAGCAGTGTCCAGGCGCCAACAGGAGGCTACACCTTC.

In regard to this clonotype: A clone one base away is much larger, so this may be a read error. Since the CDR3 does not end with the conserved phenylalanine or tryptophan, this likely comes from a read error. The CDR3 region is CASSLEGESPKQYS. In DNA, the CDR3 is TGTGCCAGCAGCTTAGAGGGAGAATCTCCCAAGCAGTACTCC. This chain links TRBV11-2 with TRBJ2-7, with a tentative D call TRBD2 (5 bases). CDR3 length: 14 residues. Looked up from germline, CDR1 is SGHAT and CDR2 is FQNNGV. Trimming shortened V by 0 bases and J by 8 bases, and 14 bases separated the two germline ends.

This clonotype was detected a few times. This chain joins TRBV7-2 and TRBJ2-4, with 7 positions matching TRBD2. The V gene end was trimmed by 0 bases and the J gene end by 1 base; junction bases not matched to a gene: 9. The CDR3 has 18 residues. Germline values: CDR1 SGHTA, CDR2 FQGNSA. The CDR3 is CASSLARDYLGAKNIQYF. In DNA, the CDR3 is TGTGCCAGCAGCTTAGCTAGGGACTACCTCGGGGCCAAAAACATTCAGTACTTC.

This chain joins TRBV28 and TRBJ2-5, with 9 positions matching TRBD1. The V and J ends lost 4 bases and 5 bases, in that order; junction bases with no gene match: 8. The CDR3 is made up of 15 amino acids. Germline-derived CDR1 and CDR2 are MDHEN and SYDVKM. This CDR3 reads CASSSWGQGRETQYF. The CDR3 DNA follows: TGTGCCAGCAGTTCGTGGGGACAGGGTAGGGAGACCCAGTACTTC.

This clonotype was seen many times. This sequence joins TRBV7-2 and TRBJ2-7; D is undetermined. V was pared by 0 bases and J by 0 bases, with 3 bases between. CDR3 size: 13 residues. The germline CDR1 and CDR2 sequences are SGHTA and FQGNSA. In DNA, the CDR3 is TGTGCCAGCAGCTTAGCAGCCTCCTACGAGCAGTACTTC. Translating gives CASSLAASYEQYF.

CDR3 in DNA: TGTGCCAGTAGTACCAATCTCCGGTCGGGTGGCTACACCTTC. Protein sequence: CASSTNLRSGGYTF. V gene TRBV19 combines with J gene TRBJ1-2, with no clear D. Germline V gene lookup returns CDR1 LNHDA and CDR2 SQIVND (reference sequence). The V end was cut by 4 bases, the J end by 7 bases, with 16 bases between. The CDR3 contains 14 residues. The full variable domain, completed using reference TRBV19 and TRBJ1-2, is DGGITQSPKYLFRKEGQNVTLSCEQNLNHDAMYWYRQDPGQGLRLIYYSQIVNDFQKGDIAEGYSVSREKKESFPLTVTSAQKNPTAFYLCASSTNLRSGGYTFGSGTRLTVV.

The V and J genes are TRBV10-3 and TRBJ2-1; TRBD2 matches at 11 bases. From germline, CDR1 is ENHRY and CDR2 SYGVKD. This CDR3 is built from 15 residues. Losses at the gene ends were 5 bases for V and 6 bases for J; bases not matched to a gene: 6. CDR3 coding DNA: TGTGCCATCAGTACGGCCACTAGCGGGAGCAATGAGCAGTTCTTC. It codes for CAISTATSGSNEQFF.

This chain connects TRBV6-2 or TRBV6-3 to TRBJ2-2, with 11 bases identical to TRBD2. CDR1 is MNHEY, CDR2 SVGEGT, per germline. The CDR3 has 18 amino acids. V shed 4 bases and J 3 bases; nucleotides not matched to a gene: 10. The CDR3 DNA reads as TGTGCCAGCAGTTCCTCAGACCTAGCGGGGGGTGACACCGGGGAGCTGTTTTTT. Residues: CASSSSDLAGGDTGELFF.

A note on this clonotype: A much more abundant neighbour one base away suggests this may be a read error. The J gene is TRBJ1-2, the V gene TRBV5-1; D unclear. CDR1 is SGHRS, CDR2 YFSETQ, per germline. The CDR3 is 15 residues long. CDR3 in DNA: TGCGCCAGCAGCTTGTATGGAGGAGGAAACTATGGCCACACCTTC. Translating gives CASSLYGGGNYGHTF.

In this sample, this clonotype turned up many times. J is TRBJ1-3 and V is TRBV12-3 or TRBV12-4; the D gene is possibly TRBD1 (5 bases). The V end lost 3 bases, the J end lost 4 bases, and 16 bases lay between the germline ends. The CDR3 spans 16 residues. In nucleotides, the CDR3 is TGTGCCAGCAGTTTGTGGCGGGGGGATGCCGGAAACACCATATATTTT. It yields the protein CASSLWRGDAGNTIYF.

The gene calls are TRBV30 and TRBJ1-4; a weak D match, TRBD1 (6 bases). The germline gives CDR1 GTSNPN, CDR2 SVGIG (reference sequence). The germline V and J ends were trimmed by 2 bases and 9 bases, with 13 bases remaining between them. This CDR3 contains 13 residues. The CDR3 spells CAWSFRGLKKLFF. The CDR3 DNA reads as TGTGCCTGGAGTTTCAGGGGCTTGAAAAAACTGTTTTTT.